The present T cell receptor beta chain was sequenced within a study of blood T cells in healthy people across ages. Study context: When template switching was applied, about one barcoded beta molecule was captured per two T cells.

Germline V gene sequence: CDR1 MNHEY, CDR2 SVGAGI. The germline V and J ends were trimmed by 6 bases and 0 bases, with 4 bases remaining between them. This CDR3 has 12 amino acids. This clonotype has at least ten counts. Its antigen is not identified. Primers used in a second PCR of roughly 6 to 11 cycles were a sample-barcoded 5' primer and a J-beta primer mix. Template switching added a 12-random-nucleotide identifier to every cDNA molecule. Sequencing recovered at least 3 million CDR3-containing paired-end reads from each sample. TCRdb ran MiXCR on the 5' RACE reads and lists one entry per CDR3 protein. The table lists approximately 850,000 distinct CDR3 sequences, 44% of them singletons. Study results and limitations: Because donor CMV status was unknown, expanded clonotype changes were possibly confounded.

The receptor was derived from a man aged 55 to 70 in good health. The chain links TRBV6-5 to TRBJ2-3; D call uncertain. The sequencing input was blood. The CDR3 DNA reads as TGTGCCAGCAGGGATAGCACAGATACGCAGTATTTT. Translating it yields CASRDSTDTQYF.